The sequence of this T cell receptor (beta chain) was determined in a study of blood T cell repertoires in COVID-19. TCRdb keeps only in-frame clones here, not all; method: immunoSEQ multiplex PCR. The data show approximately 400,000 clones, around 89% seen once. Trimming took off 6 bases at V and 0 bases at J, with 11 bases between the two ends. This CDR3 is built from 14 residues. Looked up from germline, CDR1 is MGHRA and CDR2 is YSYEKL. The chain recombines TRBV4-1 with TRBJ1-1, with D possibly being TRBD1 (6 bases). The sample comprised peripheral blood. The TCR originated in a woman in her 50s with COVID-19, enrolled during active disease. CDR3 nucleotide sequence: TGCGCCAGCAGAGGACAGATAATGAACACTGAAGCTTTCTTT. The encoded protein is CASRGQIMNTEAFF.